Reported below is one T cell receptor (beta chain). This clone was counted between two and nine times. Its cognate antigen has yet to be identified. Base qualities were left out, and no much larger clone turns up one base away. These data belong to a study of pediatric ulcerative colitis (dated by TCRdb to about 2019). General notes on the study: Six or seven ulcerative colitis patients had pancolitis and two had left-sided colitis, with histology consistent with ulcerative colitis in all. Using the Pediatric Ulcerative Colitis Activity Index, a couple of patients were classed as having mild disease, several as having moderate disease and three as having acute severe colitis. Nine or ten newly diagnosed, treatment-naive pediatric ulcerative colitis patients and a few non-IBD control children each provided paired blood and rectal samples.

V and J lose 0 bases and 9 bases, and a span of 14 bases separates them. The CDR3 sequence holds 14 residues, the cysteine and phenylalanine included. The only DNA kept is the CDR3, 42 bases in frame from the first base. Taken from the germline V gene, the CDR1 and CDR2 loops are MNHEY and SVGAGI. During colonoscopy, one to two pinch biopsies were obtained from the rectum for research. Before the diagnostic colonoscopy, none of the ulcerative colitis patients had been given any immunosuppressive medication. Before DNA isolation, rectal biopsies were subjected to proteinase K digestion. The Wizard kit (Promega) was used to extract genomic DNA from blood and intestinal samples. What the research found in general, with its limitations: Features of the rectal repertoire distinguished controls, mild-moderate colitis patients and acute severe colitis patients, and in acute severe colitis, rectal diversity was reduced because of clonal expansions. Autologous blood-rectal clonal overlap was significantly higher in ulcerative colitis patients than in controls, suggesting increased T cell trafficking to inflamed tissue. Because repertoires came from total lymphocyte DNA, patterns in rare subsets such as regulatory T cells may not be reflected. For technical reasons, the blood samples of a couple of patients yielded substantially fewer templates, so those samples were excluded from the blood-rectal overlap analysis. A couple of rectal CDR3 clonotypes turned up in every ulcerative colitis patient but in none of the controls. Only four individuals were included in the healthy control group, which was small. T cells from blood may have been included in the rectal pinch biopsies, particularly in patients with overt colitis.

Using the immunoSEQ TRB Survey service, rearranged CDR3 beta regions were amplified from genomic DNA with multiplex V and J primers. To keep depth equal across samples, survey-level sequencing depth of up to 500,000 reads per sample was applied. The libraries were purified and pooled, then sequenced using Illumina technology. Per the source publication's procedure: Productive clonality, sample overlap, pairwise scatters, CDR3 beta length, V/D/J gene usage and productiveness were assessed with immunoSEQ online tools. Calculated diversity was defined as the number of unique rearrangements divided by total templates, multiplied by 100, and Shannon and Simpson indices were computed as well. Principal component analysis was performed on Z-score normalized data with the R prcomp function and the ggbiplot package. Morisita's index was used to measure clonal overlap between blood and rectum within each subject. Here the immuneACCESS table is served through TCRdb, limited to in-frame sequences with V and J called. Missing clones are a known gap in these copies; in checked studies unresolved V genes cover under half, and the rest lacks a known reason. The V and J calls and clone size are taken from that table; D and trimming were inferred from the DNA. Recorded for this sample are tens of thousands of clones; roughly 70% of them occurred a single time. Of the sample, about 16% falls within the top ten clones.

The receptor chain draws on TRBV6-5 and TRBJ2-5; the D gene remains uncertain. The source is a boy younger than 18 with severe ulcerative colitis. The specimen sequenced was gut tissue. CDR3 protein: CASSYSPDSLAQYF. The nucleotide sequence reads TGTGCCAGCAGTTACTCCCCAGATAGTTTGGCCCAGTACTTC.